A single sample gave rise to the 3 T cell receptor beta chains below, sequenced in a study of cytomegalovirus exposure and HLA in healthy donors. The primer mix had 60 Vbeta and 13 Jbeta primers. Sequencing used immunoSEQ multiplex PCR; TCRdb keeps in-frame clones, though not all of them. This table has around 120,000 clones, 82% appearing once. Sequencing was carried out using PBMCs. The receptors here all came from a male donor in good health and CMV-seropositive.

As concerns this clone: At the DNA level, this CDR3 is encoded by other sequences in the same sample as well. The J gene is TRBJ1-5, the V gene TRBV5-8; D remains ambiguous. CDR3 length equals 12 residues. V lost 3 bases and J lost 5, with 6 bases in between. Germline CDR1 reads SGHTS; CDR2 reads YDEGEE. The CDR3 bases are TGTGCCAGCAGCTACAGAGATCAGCCCCAGCATTTT. Residues: CASSYRDQPQHF.

The CDR3 sequence: CASSYSGPGANVLTF. Here the CDR3 DNA reads TGTGCCAGCAGCTACAGCGGGCCTGGGGCCAACGTCCTGACTTTC. V usage is TRBV7-2 and J usage is TRBJ2-6; D might be TRBD2 (6 bases). Trimming pared 4 bases from V and 2 bases from J, leaving 9 bases between. Germline CDR1 reads SGHTA; CDR2 reads FQGNSA. CDR3 size: 15 residues.

The genes are TRBV4-3 and TRBJ1-2; 10 positions match TRBD1. The trim removed 2 bases at V and 6 bases at J, leaving 3 bases unmatched. The CDR3 is 14 amino acids. Germline CDR1 LGHNA, CDR2 YSLEER. The CDR3 loop reads CASSQMGTGDGYTF. The CDR3 bases are TGCGCCAGCAGCCAAATGGGGACAGGGGATGGCTACACCTTC.